These T cell receptor beta chains were read from a single sample in a study of control samples from healthy donors and cancer patients. The assay was immunoSEQ multiplex PCR, and TCRdb's table has in-frame clones only and misses some. This sample has 150,000 to 200,000 clones, with 85% to 90% found just once. Sequenced input: blood. The receptors stem from a man in his thirties or forties in good health. CDR3s include the opening cysteine and the closing phenylalanine or tryptophan. The D gene is left open where the match is weak. A clone size is listed for some rows: how often the clone was seen (once, few, many), or a class if it is expanded.

>TRBV19|TRBD1|NA|TRBJ2-7
TGTGCCAGTAGTATCGGGGGACAGGGTGAGAGCGAGCAGTACTTC
CASSIGGQGESEQYF
>TRBV4-1|NA|few|TRBJ1-2
TGCGCCAGCAGCCAAGTTGATGCAGCCCCTAACTATGGCTACACCTTC
CASSQVDAAPNYGYTF
>TRBV2|TRBD1|once|TRBJ1-2
TGTGCCAGCTACCTACAGGGGTACTATGGCTACACCTTC
CASYLQGYYGYTF
>TRBV19|TRBD1|NA|TRBJ1-2
TGTGCCAGTAGTATGCGGGACAGGGTCTTCCTAGGCTACACCTTC
CASSMRDRVFLGYTF
>TRBV18|NA|NA|TRBJ2-2
TGTGCCAGCTCACCCGGCGCACAGAAGGCCGGGGAGCTGTTTTTT
CASSPGAQKAGELFF
>TRBV2|TRBD2|NA|TRBJ2-1
TGTGCCAGCAGTCCAAGCTCCCTAGCGGGGGGAGGGAATGAGCAGTTCTTC
CASSPSSLAGGGNEQFF
>TRBV28|TRBD1|NA|TRBJ1-1
TGTGCCAGCAGTTTATTGGGACAGGGGATCCCTGAAGCTTTCTTT
CASSLLGQGIPEAFF
>TRBV7-9|NA|few|TRBJ2-1
TGTGCCAGCAGCCAAACGCGGACTCCTTCGTCCTACAATGAGCAGTTCTTC
CASSQTRTPSSYNEQFF
>TRBV24-1|TRBD1|NA|TRBJ1-2
TGTGCCACCAGTGATCCGTCGGACAGGCTGAGGGGTGGCTACACCTTC
CATSDPSDRLRGGYTF
>TRBV10-2|NA|NA|TRBJ1-2
TGCGCCAGCAGTGTTTCTAGGCCTATTAAATATGGCTACACCTTC
CASSVSRPIKYGYTF
>TRBV19|NA|few|TRBJ1-3
TGTGCCAGTAAGGCACCGCGCTCTGGAAACACCATATATTTT
CASKAPRSGNTIYF
>TRBV7-2|NA|NA|TRBJ2-5
TGTGCCAGCAGCTTCGTCGGTCCAGAGACCCAGTACTTC
CASSFVGPETQYF
>TRBV28|NA|once|TRBJ2-3
TGTGCCAGCAGTTCCCCAGGGGGGAGCACAGATACGCAGTATTTT
CASSSPGGSTDTQYF
>TRBV19|TRBD2|NA|TRBJ2-1
TGTGCCAGTAGTATCTCGATAGCGGGGATTTACAATGAGCAGTTCTTC
CASSISIAGIYNEQFF
>TRBV19|TRBD2|NA|TRBJ2-3
TGTGCCAGTAGTGTCCTAGCGGGGAGAACGACAGATACGCAGTATTTT
CASSVLAGRTTDTQYF
>TRBV6-5|TRBD2|NA|TRBJ2-3
TGTGCCAGCAGTCCTGAGCGGGGGGGCGATACGCAGTATTTT
CASSPERGGDTQYF
>TRBV2|NA|NA|TRBJ1-5
TGTGCCAGCAGTGGTGTCGGTGGGAGCAATCAGCCCCAGCATTTT
CASSGVGGSNQPQHF
>TRBV27|TRBD1|NA|TRBJ1-1
TGTGCCAGCAGTTACCTGGGACAGAAGAACACTGAAGCTTTCTTT
CASSYLGQKNTEAFF
>TRBV7-9|NA|NA|TRBJ2-1
TGTGCCAGCAGCGCCCGATCCATTAGCGTATGGAAATGGGATGAGCAGTTCTTC
CASSARSISVWKWDEQFF
>TRBV28|NA|NA|TRBJ2-1
TGTGCCAGCAGTAACCGGGACAAGCAGTTCTTC
CASSNRDKQFF
>TRBV11-3|TRBD2|NA|TRBJ2-1
TGTGCCAGCAGCTTAGGGCTAGCGGGAGTGAATGAGCAGTTCTTC
CASSLGLAGVNEQFF
>TRBV7-3|NA|few|TRBJ1-2
TGTGCCAGCAGCTCCAACGGGGGCTATGGCTACACCTTC
CASSSNGGYGYTF
>TRBV5-1|NA|NA|TRBJ2-1
TGCGCCAGCAGCGTGGGGTGGGTCGCCAAAGGCAATGAGCAGTTCTTC
CASSVGWVAKGNEQFF
>TRBV6-1|NA|NA|TRBJ2-3
TGTGCCAGCAGTGAAGCATCGTCCACAGATACGCAGTATTTT
CASSEASSTDTQYF
>TRBV28|NA|NA|TRBJ2-5
TGTGCCAGCAGTTCGATGAGAGGACAAGAGACCCAGTACTTC
CASSSMRGQETQYF
>TRBV6-5|NA|NA|TRBJ1-5
TGTGCCAGCAGTTACGGGGTGGGGGATCAGCCCCAGCATTTT
CASSYGVGDQPQHF
>TRBV6-5|NA|NA|TRBJ1-6
TGTGCCAGCAGTCCCGGGCTGATTGGGAATTCACCCCTCCACTTT
CASSPGLIGNSPLHF
>TRBV7-3|NA|NA|TRBJ2-5
TGTGCCAGCAGCCTACCGGGGCCCCAAGAGACCCAGTACTTC
CASSLPGPQETQYF
>TRBV27|TRBD1|NA|TRBJ1-5
TGTGCCAGCATAAATTTCGGGACAGGGGGGGGTCAGCCCCAGCATTTT
CASINFGTGGGQPQHF
>TRBV4-3|NA|few|TRBJ1-2
TGCGCCAGCAGCCAAGAGCAAGGGGCCTCGAGGTATGGCTACACCTTC
CASSQEQGASRYGYTF
>TRBV6-1|NA|NA|TRBJ1-3
TGTGCCAGCAGTGAGCGGGACACTTTCTTAATCCGCTCTGGAAACACCATATATTTT
CASSERDTFLIRSGNTIYF
>TRBV20-1|NA|NA|TRBJ2-1
TGCAGTGCTAGAGGTTTCCATGAGCAGTTCTTC
CSARGFHEQFF
>TRBV5-4|NA|NA|TRBJ1-3
TGTGCCAGCAGCTTCTTCTCTGGAAACACCATATATTTT
CASSFFSGNTIYF
>TRBV28|TRBD2|NA|TRBJ2-2
TGTGCCAGCAGCTCCACCGCGGGACTAGTCATCGGGACCGGGGAGCTGTTTTTT
CASSSTAGLVIGTGELFF
>TRBV7-9|NA|NA|TRBJ1-5
TGTGCCAGCAGCTTGGAAGGAGATCAGCCCCAGCATTTT
CASSLEGDQPQHF
>TRBV27|NA|NA|TRBJ2-7
TGTGCCAGCAGTTTCAGGGAAGCTTACTACGAGCAGTACTTC
CASSFREAYYEQYF
>TRBV5-4|TRBD2|NA|TRBJ2-5
TGTGCCAGCAGCCCTCGGGGGGGCGAGGAGACCCAGTACTTC
CASSPRGGEETQYF
>TRBV7-9|NA|few|TRBJ2-7
TGTGCCAGCAGCCCGTTTTCCTACGAGCAGTACTTC
CASSPFSYEQYF
>TRBV19|TRBD2|NA|TRBJ2-1
TGTGCCAGTAGTGGCGGGACTAGATTCAATGAGCAGTTCTTC
CASSGGTRFNEQFF
>TRBV4-3|NA|NA|TRBJ2-7
TGCGCCAGCAGCCCACAGGGTCGGGGCTACGAGCAGTACTTC
CASSPQGRGYEQYF
>TRBV3-1/TRBV3-2|TRBD1|NA|TRBJ2-4
TGTGCCAGCAGCAACATATTACAGGGGGGAAACATTCAGTACTTC
CASSNILQGGNIQYF
>TRBV2|NA|NA|TRBJ2-2
TGTGCCAGCAGTAGGGGGGCCGGGGAGCTGTTTTTT
CASSRGAGELFF
>TRBV7-8|TRBD2|NA|TRBJ2-5
TGTGCCAGCAGCTTGGGGACTAGCGGGGGCAGGACCCAGTACTTC
CASSLGTSGGRTQYF
>TRBV19|NA|NA|TRBJ1-5
TGTGCCAGTAGTTCACAGCAGGGGAATCAGCCCCAGCATTTT
CASSSQQGNQPQHF
>TRBV6-5|NA|NA|TRBJ1-5
TGTGCCAGCAGACTCCGCCAGGGGAATCAGCCCCAGCATTTT
CASRLRQGNQPQHF
>TRBV5-6|NA|few|TRBJ2-3
TGTGCCAGCAGCTTGTTGGAGGGTTTAGATACGCAGTATTTT
CASSLLEGLDTQYF
>TRBV13|NA|NA|TRBJ2-2
TGTGCCAGCAGCTTAGGCCCCCCCCGGATGAACACCGGGGAGCTGTTTTTT
CASSLGPPRMNTGELFF
>TRBV7-2|TRBD2|NA|TRBJ2-5
TGTGCCAGCAGCTTCGGCTTGTCCAGCGGGAGTCAAGAGACCCAGTACTTC
CASSFGLSSGSQETQYF
>TRBV20-1|NA|NA|TRBJ2-1
TGCAGTGCTAGTGGAGATCCTAAGAAGTGGTATGAGCAGTTCTTC
CSASGDPKKWYEQFF
>TRBV5-1|NA|NA|TRBJ1-1
TGCGCCAGCAGCTTGGCCAGTCAGAACACTGAAGCTTTCTTT
CASSLASQNTEAFF